The source of this T cell receptor beta chain is a study of blood T cell repertoires in COVID-19. Study-level information: The cDNA or gDNA used as material had been derived from T cells, B-cell-depleted T cells, or PBMCs.

How the authors handled the data: Amplification of reference gene primers provided the estimated nucleated cell counts. The method was immunoSEQ multiplex PCR; TCRdb's version includes in-frame clones alone and lacks a portion of them. V and J calls and clone size follow that table, whereas D and trimming were derived from the DNA. The sample holds 79,000 or so clones, more than 75% seen once. Germline values: CDR1 WNHNN, CDR2 SYGVQD (reference sequence). The CDR3 is made up of 15 amino acids. The ends were cut back, 3 bases at V and 6 bases at J, with 15 bases in the middle. What was sequenced was peripheral blood. The TCR sequence derives from a human donor in a cohort sampled during active COVID-19. V is TRBV10-1 and J is TRBJ2-1, with TRBD1 as a possible D gene (5 bases). The DNA for the CDR3 is TGCGCCAGCAGTGAAGAAGGGGCCGGCACCAATGAGCAGTTCTTC. It specifies CASSEEGAGTNEQFF.